This T cell receptor beta chain stems from a study of blood T cell repertoires in COVID-19. Study at large: The samples span acute and convalescent COVID-19 from the United States, Italy and Spain.

The germline V and J ends were trimmed by 4 bases and 0 bases, with 17 bases remaining between them. Germline CDR1 and CDR2: SGHRS and YFSETQ. This CDR3 has 16 residues. In the original analysis: Amplification with reference gene primers provided the estimates of nucleated cell counts. Repertoires were generated with immunoSEQ multiplex PCR, while TCRdb's copy carries only in-frame clones and drops some. Clone size and the V and J calls come from that table; the DNA yielded D and trimming. Of 310,000 or so clones listed, about nine tenths are singletons. Sequenced: peripheral blood. The clonotype comes from a woman between 25 and 40 years old with COVID-19, enrolled during active disease. The V call is TRBV5-1, the J call TRBJ2-7; possibly TRBD2 for D (6 bases). The CDR3 nucleotides are TGCGCCAGCAGCCCACAACCATTCGGGAGCTCCTACGAGCAGTACTTC. Protein product: CASSPQPFGSSYEQYF.